The clone carrying this TCR beta chain showed up just once. Its antigen is still unknown. The sample belongs to a study of T cell responses to AZD1222 COVID-19 vaccine. About the study: Second doses were pooled across both intervals (about 4 or about 12 weeks). Study conclusions and caveats: It was only after the peak T cell response that any repertoires were sampled. Epitopes outside B.1.351 and B.1.1.7 mutated regions reportedly drew nearly half of spike TCRs.

Using immunoSEQ multiplex PCR, the repertoire was profiled, and TCRdb retains in-frame clones only, with some absent. Here the sample spans about 210,000 clones, 85% to 95% being singletons. The source material was peripheral blood, sampled on day 0 of AZD1222 vaccination. The clonotype was recovered from an adult in good health.

The CDR3 region has the DNA TGTGCCAGCAGTTTAGCCTCGACACCCAAAAACATTCAGTACTTC. Its translation is CASSLASTPKNIQYF. This chain connects TRBV28 to TRBJ2-4; D ambiguous. Germline CDR1 and CDR2: MDHEN and SYDVKM. The CDR3 length is 15 residues. V gave up 2 bases and J gave up 2 bases, with 10 bases separating them.